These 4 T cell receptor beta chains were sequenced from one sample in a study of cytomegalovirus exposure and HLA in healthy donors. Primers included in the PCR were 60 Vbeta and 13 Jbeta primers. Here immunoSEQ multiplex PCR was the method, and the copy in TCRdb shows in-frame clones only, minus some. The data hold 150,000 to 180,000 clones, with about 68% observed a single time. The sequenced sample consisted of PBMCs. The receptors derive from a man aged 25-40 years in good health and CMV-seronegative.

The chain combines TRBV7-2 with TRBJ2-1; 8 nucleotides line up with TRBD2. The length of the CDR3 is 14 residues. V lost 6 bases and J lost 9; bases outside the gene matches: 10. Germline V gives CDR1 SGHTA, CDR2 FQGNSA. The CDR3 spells CASSKTALAGEQFF. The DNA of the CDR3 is TGTGCCAGCAGTAAAACCGCCCTAGCGGGTGAGCAGTTCTTC.

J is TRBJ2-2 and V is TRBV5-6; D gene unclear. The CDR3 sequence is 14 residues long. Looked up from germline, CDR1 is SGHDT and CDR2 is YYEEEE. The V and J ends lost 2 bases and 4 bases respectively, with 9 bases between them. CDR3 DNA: TGTGCCAGCAGCTTCGAAGCATTCACCGGGGAGCTGTTTTTT. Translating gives CASSFEAFTGELFF.

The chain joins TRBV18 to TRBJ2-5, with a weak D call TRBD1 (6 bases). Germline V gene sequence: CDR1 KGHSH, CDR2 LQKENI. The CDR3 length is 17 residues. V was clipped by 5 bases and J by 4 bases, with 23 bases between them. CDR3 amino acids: CASSFGGPTGLGETQYF. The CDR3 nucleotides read TGTGCCAGCTCATTCGGAGGCCCTACAGGGTTGGGAGAGACCCAGTACTTC.

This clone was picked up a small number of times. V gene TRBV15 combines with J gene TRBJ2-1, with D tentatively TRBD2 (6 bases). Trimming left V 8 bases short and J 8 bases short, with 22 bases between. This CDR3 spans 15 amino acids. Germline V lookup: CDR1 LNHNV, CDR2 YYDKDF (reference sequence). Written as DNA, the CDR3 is TGTGCCACCCGTCGCGGGGACTTTGAGAGCCATGAGCAGTTCTTC. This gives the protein CATRRGDFESHEQFF.